The TCR beta chain under discussion was sequenced for a study of T cells after yellow fever vaccination. Study-level results: Repertoires obtained by FACS sorting could include abundant clonotypes that entered as contaminants from the bulk population.

Generation of TCR cDNA used 5'RACE template switching (which added a universal primer site and UMIs). In TCRdb, the 5' RACE reads were re-called with MiXCR into one record per CDR3 protein. The sample records about 320,000 distinct CDR3 sequences, approximately 4% being singletons. This clonotype has a handful of counts. Its antigen is unknown. The sequence was obtained from a man younger than 35 who received the YFV17D yellow fever vaccine. Source: PBMCs, taken 15 days after the yellow fever booster vaccination.

The CDR3 sequence: CSASPRTGGDYGYTF. In DNA form, the CDR3 reads TGCAGTGCTAGTCCTCGGACAGGAGGGGACTATGGCTACACCTTC. The chain links TRBV20-1 to TRBJ1-2; 7 bases are shared with TRBD1. The ends lost 3 bases at V and 3 bases at J; junction bases unmatched: 10. Germline CDR1 DFQATT, CDR2 SNEGSKA (reference sequence). The CDR3 has 15 residues.